Sequencing of this T cell receptor beta chain was carried out in a study of T cell responses to AZD1222 COVID-19 vaccine. Broader study findings: Close to half of all spike-specific TCRs reportedly target regions of the variants that are unmutated. White British people made up most donors, females outnumbered males, and clonal diversity was possibly underestimated.

Sequenced by immunoSEQ multiplex PCR; TCRdb stores in-frame clones only, minus some. Among fewer than 110,000 clones listed, more than 70% were seen once. CDR1 is SNHLY, CDR2 FYNNEI, per germline. The V gene lost 5 bases and the J gene lost 0 bases, with 13 bases spanning the gap. CDR3 size: 15 residues. Comments on this clone: Its antigen is not identified.

This specimen was peripheral blood, taken 28 days after the second AZD1222 dose. This sequence joins TRBV2 and TRBJ1-2; D not certain. This TCR was recovered from an adult who received the AZD1222 COVID-19 vaccine. The CDR3 region is CASSYTEEANYGYTF. The CDR3 nucleotides read TGTGCCAGCAGTTACACTGAGGAGGCTAACTATGGCTACACCTTC.